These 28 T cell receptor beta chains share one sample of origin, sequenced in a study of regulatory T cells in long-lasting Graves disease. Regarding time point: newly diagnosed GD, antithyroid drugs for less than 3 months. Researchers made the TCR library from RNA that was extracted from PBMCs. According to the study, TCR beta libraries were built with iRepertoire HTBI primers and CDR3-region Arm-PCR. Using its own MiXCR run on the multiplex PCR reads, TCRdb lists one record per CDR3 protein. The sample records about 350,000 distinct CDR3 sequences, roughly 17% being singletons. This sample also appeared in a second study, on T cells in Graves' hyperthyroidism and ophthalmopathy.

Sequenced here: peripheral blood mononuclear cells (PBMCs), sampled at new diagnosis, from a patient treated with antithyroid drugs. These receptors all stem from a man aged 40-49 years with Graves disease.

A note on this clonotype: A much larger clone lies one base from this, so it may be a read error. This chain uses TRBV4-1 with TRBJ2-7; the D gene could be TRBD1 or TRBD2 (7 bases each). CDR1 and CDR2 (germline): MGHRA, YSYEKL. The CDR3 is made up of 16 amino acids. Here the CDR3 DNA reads TGCGCCAGCAGCCATCCCCTCGTCAGGGGGGGTTACGAGCGGTACTTC. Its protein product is CASSHPLVRGGYERYF.

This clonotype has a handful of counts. The CDR3 region has the DNA TGTGCCATCAGCGTGAGGGACCTGTCCACAGATACGCAGTATTTT. Translated: CAISVRDLSTDTQYF. This rearrangement joins TRBV10-3 to TRBJ2-3; D possibly uses TRBD1 or TRBD2 (5 bases each). Germline V lookup: CDR1 ENHRY, CDR2 SYGVKD. The CDR3 length is 15 residues. V was clipped by 6 bases and J by 2 bases, with 15 bases between them.

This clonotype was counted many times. The CDR3 loop reads CASSFRDTYEQYF. The CDR3 DNA follows: TGTGCCAGCAGTTTCAGGGATACCTACGAGCAGTACTTC. The chain employs TRBV28 and TRBJ2-7, with D perhaps TRBD1 (5 bases). The germline V and J ends were trimmed by 3 bases and 2 bases, with 8 bases remaining between them. This CDR3 is built from 13 residues. Germline-derived CDR1 and CDR2 are MDHEN and SYDVKM.

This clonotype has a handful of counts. For the CDR3, the DNA is TGTGCCAGCAGCGGAAGGACAGGGGGCGCAGGGCTCGGAAACACCATATATTTT. Its protein is CASSGRTGGAGLGNTIYF. This sequence joins TRBV9 and TRBJ1-3, with TRBD1 matching over 11 bases. The CDR3 runs 18 residues. Germline lookup yields CDR1 SGDLS and CDR2 YYNGEE. V lost 3 bases to trimming and J lost 4 bases; unmatched junction nucleotides: 12. Drawing the rest from reference TRBV9 and TRBJ1-3, the complete variable domain is DSGVTQTPKHLITATGQRVTLRCSPRSGDLSVYWYQQSLDQGLQFLIQYYNGEERAKGNILERFSAQQFPDLHSELNLSSLELGDSALYFCASSGRTGGAGLGNTIYFGEGSWLTVV.

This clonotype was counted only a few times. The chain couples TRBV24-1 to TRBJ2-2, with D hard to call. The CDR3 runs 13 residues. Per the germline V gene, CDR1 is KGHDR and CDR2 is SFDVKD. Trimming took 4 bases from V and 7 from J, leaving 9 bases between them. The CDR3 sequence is CATSDRFFGELFF. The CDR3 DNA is TGTGCCACCAGTGACAGGTTTTTCGGGGAGCTGTTTTTT.

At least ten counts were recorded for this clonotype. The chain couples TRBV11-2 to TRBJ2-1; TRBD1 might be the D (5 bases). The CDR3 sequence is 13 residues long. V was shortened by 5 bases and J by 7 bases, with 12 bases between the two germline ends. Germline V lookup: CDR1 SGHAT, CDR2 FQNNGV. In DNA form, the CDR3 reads TGTGCCAGCAGCCCCGGTCGGACAAATGAGCAGTTCTTC. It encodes CASSPGRTNEQFF.

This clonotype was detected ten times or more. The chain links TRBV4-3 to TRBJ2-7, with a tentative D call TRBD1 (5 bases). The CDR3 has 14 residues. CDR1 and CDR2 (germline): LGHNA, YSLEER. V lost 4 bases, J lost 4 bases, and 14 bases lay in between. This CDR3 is CASSPQGSVYEQYF. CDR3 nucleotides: TGCGCCAGCAGCCCTCAGGGATCGGTTTACGAGCAGTACTTC.

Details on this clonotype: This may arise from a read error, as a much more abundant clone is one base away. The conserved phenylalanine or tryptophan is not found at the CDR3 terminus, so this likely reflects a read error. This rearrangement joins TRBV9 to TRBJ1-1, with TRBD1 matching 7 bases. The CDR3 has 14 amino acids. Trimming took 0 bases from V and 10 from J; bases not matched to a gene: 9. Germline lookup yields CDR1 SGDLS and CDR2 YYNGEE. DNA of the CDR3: TGTGCCAGCAGCGTAGAGGACAGGTCTTGGGTAGCTTTCCTT. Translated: CASSVEDRSWVAFL.

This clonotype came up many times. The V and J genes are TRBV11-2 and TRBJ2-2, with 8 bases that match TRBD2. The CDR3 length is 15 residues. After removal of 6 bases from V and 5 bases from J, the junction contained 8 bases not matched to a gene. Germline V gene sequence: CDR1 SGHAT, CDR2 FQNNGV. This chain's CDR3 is CASSYSGGGTGELFF. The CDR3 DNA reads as TGTGCCAGCAGTTACAGCGGGGGCGGGACCGGGGAGCTGTTTTTT.

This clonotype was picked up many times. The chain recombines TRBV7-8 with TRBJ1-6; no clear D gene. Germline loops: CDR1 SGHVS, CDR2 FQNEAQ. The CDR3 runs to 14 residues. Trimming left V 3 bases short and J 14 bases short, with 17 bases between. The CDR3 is CASSFPGDQVTLHF. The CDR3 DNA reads TGTGCCAGCAGCTTTCCAGGAGATCAAGTCACCCTCCACTTT.

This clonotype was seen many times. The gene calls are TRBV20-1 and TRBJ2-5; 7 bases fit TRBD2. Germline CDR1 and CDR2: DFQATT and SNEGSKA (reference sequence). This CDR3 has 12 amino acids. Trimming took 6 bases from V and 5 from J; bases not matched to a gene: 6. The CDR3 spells CSAKAGLETQYF. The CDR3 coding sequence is TGCAGTGCCAAAGCGGGGCTCGAGACCCAGTACTTC.

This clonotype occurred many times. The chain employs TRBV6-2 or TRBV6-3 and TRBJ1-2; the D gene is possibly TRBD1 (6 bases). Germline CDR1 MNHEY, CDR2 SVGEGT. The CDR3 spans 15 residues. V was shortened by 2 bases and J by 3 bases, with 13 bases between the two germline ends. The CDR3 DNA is TGTGCCAGCAGTTACACCATGAAGGGGGACTATGGCTACACCTTC. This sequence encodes CASSYTMKGDYGYTF.

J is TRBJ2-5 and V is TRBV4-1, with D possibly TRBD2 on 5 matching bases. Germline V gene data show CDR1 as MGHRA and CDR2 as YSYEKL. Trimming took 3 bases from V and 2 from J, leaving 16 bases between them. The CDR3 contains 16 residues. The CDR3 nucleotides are TGCGCCAGCAGCCATGGAGGCGGTGGGTGGCAAGAGACCCAGTACTTC. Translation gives CASSHGGGGWQETQYF.

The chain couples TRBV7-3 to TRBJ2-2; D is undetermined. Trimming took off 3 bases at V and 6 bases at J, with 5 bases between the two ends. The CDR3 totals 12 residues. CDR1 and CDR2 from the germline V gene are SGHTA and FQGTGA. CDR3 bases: TGTGCCAGCAGCTTTCCCCCCGGGGAGCTGTTTTTT. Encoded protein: CASSFPPGELFF.

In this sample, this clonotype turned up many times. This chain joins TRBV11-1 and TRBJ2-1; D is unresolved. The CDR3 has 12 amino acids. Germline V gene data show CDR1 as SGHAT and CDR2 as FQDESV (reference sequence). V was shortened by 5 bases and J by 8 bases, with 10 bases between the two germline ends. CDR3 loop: CASSHSNDEQFF. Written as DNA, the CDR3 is TGTGCCAGCAGCCACTCAAACGATGAGCAGTTCTTC.

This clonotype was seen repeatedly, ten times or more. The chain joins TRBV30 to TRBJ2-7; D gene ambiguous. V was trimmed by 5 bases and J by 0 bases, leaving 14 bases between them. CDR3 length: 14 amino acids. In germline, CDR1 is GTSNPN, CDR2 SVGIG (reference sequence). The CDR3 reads CAWAVVPNSYEQYF. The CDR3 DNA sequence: TGTGCCTGGGCGGTCGTGCCAAACTCCTACGAGCAGTACTTC.

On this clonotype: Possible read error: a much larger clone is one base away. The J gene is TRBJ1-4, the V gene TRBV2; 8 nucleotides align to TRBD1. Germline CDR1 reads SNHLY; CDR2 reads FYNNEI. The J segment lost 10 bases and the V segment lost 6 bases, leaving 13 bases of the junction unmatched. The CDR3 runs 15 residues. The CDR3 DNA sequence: TGTGCCAGCAGCGCCGATCCGGGACAGGAAGGAAAACTGTTTTTT. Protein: CASSADPGQEGKLFF.

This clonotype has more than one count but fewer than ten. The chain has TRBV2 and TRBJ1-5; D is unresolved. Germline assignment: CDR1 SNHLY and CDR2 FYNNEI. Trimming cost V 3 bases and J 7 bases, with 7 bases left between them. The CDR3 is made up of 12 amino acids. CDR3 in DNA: TGTGCCAGCAGTGATTTAGGACAGCCCCAGCATTTT. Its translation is CASSDLGQPQHF.

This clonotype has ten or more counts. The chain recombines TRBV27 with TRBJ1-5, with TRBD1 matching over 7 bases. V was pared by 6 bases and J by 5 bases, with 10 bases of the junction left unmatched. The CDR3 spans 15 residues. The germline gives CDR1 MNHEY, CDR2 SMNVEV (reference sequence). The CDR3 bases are TGTGCCAGCAGGCCACAGGGGAAGAGGGATCAGCCCCAGCATTTT. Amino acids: CASRPQGKRDQPQHF.

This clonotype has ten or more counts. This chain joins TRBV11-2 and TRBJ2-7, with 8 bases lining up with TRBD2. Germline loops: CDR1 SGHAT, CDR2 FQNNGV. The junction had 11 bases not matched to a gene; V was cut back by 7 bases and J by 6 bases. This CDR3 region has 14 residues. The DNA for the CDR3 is TGTGCCAGCAACCCGGGAGTAGCGGGGACCGAGCAGTACTTC. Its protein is CASNPGVAGTEQYF.

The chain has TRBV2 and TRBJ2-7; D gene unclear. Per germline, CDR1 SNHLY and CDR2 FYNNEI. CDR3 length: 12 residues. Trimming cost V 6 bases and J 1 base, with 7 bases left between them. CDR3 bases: TGTGCCAGCAGGTCAGCTTCCTACGAGCAGTACTTC. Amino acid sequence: CASRSASYEQYF.

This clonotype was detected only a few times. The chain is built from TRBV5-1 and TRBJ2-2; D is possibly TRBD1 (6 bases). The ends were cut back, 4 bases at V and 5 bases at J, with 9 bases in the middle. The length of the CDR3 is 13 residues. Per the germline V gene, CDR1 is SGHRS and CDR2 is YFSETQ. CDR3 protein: CASSTDRTGELFF. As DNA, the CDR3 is TGCGCCAGCAGCACGGACAGAACCGGGGAGCTGTTTTTT.

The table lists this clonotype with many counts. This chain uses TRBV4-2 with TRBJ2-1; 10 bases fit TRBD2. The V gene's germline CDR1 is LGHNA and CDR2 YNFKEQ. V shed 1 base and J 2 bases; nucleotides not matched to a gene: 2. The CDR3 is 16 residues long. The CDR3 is CASSQATSGAYNEQFF. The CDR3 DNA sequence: TGTGCCAGCAGCCAAGCTACTAGCGGGGCCTACAATGAGCAGTTCTTC.

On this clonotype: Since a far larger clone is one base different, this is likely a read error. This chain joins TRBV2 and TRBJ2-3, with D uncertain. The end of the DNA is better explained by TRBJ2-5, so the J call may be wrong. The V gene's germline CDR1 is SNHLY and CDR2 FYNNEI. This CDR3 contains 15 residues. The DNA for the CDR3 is TGTGCCAGCAGTGAAGAGGGATGGTCGATTGCGACCCAGTACTTC. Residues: CASSEEGWSIATQYF.

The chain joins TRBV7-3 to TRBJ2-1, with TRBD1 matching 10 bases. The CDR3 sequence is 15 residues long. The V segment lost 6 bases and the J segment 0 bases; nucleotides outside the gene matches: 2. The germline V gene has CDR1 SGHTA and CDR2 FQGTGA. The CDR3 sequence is CASRWTGGSYNEQFF. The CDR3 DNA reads TGTGCCAGCAGGTGGACAGGGGGCTCCTACAATGAGCAGTTCTTC.

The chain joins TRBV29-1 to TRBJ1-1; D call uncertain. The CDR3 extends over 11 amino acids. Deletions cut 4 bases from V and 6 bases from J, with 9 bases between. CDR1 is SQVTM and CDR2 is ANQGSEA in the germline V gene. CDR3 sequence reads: CSVGQTSEAFF. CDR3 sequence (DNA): TGCAGCGTTGGACAAACTTCTGAAGCTTTCTTT.

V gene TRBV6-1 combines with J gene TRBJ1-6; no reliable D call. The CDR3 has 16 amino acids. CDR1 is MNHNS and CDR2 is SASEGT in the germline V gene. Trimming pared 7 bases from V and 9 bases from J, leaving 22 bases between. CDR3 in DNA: TGTGCCAGCAATTCTAACATAGGAGGGTTTGGTTCACCCCTCCACTTT. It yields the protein CASNSNIGGFGSPLHF.

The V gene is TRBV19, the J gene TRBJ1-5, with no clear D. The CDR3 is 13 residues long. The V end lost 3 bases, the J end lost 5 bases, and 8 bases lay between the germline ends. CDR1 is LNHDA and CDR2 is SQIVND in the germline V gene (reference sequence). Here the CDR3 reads CASSMGRHQPQHF. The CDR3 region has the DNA TGTGCCAGTAGTATGGGCAGACATCAGCCCCAGCATTTT. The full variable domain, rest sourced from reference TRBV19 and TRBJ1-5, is DGGITQSPKYLFRKEGQNVTLSCEQNLNHDAMYWYRQDPGQGLRLIYYSQIVNDFQKGDIAEGYSVSREKKESFPLTVTSAQKNPTAFYLCASSMGRHQPQHFGDGTRLSIL.